This entry is about one T cell receptor (beta chain). This record comes from a study of blood T cell repertoires in COVID-19. Turning to the study itself: Sites in the United States, Italy and Spain provided acute and convalescent COVID-19 samples. The analysed material was cDNA or gDNA that came from T cells, B-cell-depleted T cells, or PBMCs.

Germline CDR1 SGHNT, CDR2 YENEEA. The V end was cut by 1 base, the J end by 0 bases, with 9 bases between. The CDR3 runs to 15 residues. As processed by the authors: It was from reference gene primer amplification that nucleated cell counts were estimated. Using immunoSEQ multiplex PCR, the repertoire was profiled, and TCRdb retains in-frame clones only, with some absent. V and J calls plus clone size are reproduced from that table; the DNA served to infer D and trimming. The table lists some 180,000 clones, around 89% of them singletons. The sequenced sample consisted of peripheral blood. The receptor was derived from a man aged 45-60 years with acute or convalescent COVID-19. The rearrangement links TRBV11-3 to TRBJ2-5, with no clear D. CDR3 sequence: CASSLGLRYQETQYF. CDR3 in DNA: TGTGCCAGCAGCTTAGGTCTGCGGTACCAAGAGACCCAGTACTTC.